This T cell receptor (beta chain) is from a study of cytomegalovirus exposure and HLA in healthy donors. General study results and limits: As a later analysis showed, a missense DCLRE1C variant was linked to trimming of TCR beta V- and J-genes. The investigators catalogued 180 or so TCR beta chains as cytomegalovirus-associated.

Worth noting for this clone: Its antigen is as yet unknown.

These donors, healthy bone marrow donors, were studied. Germline V gene lookup returns CDR1 SQVTM and CDR2 ANQGSEA. This CDR3 contains 16 residues. V was clipped by 4 bases and J by 4 bases; unmatched bases: 15. PCR was performed using 60 Vbeta and 13 Jbeta primers. The protocol was immunoSEQ multiplex PCR, while the TCRdb copy is restricted to in-frame clones and leaves out a portion. The data hold roughly 150,000 clones, with around two thirds observed a single time. The chain combines TRBV29-1 with TRBJ2-7; the match to TRBD1 covers 8 bases. The receptor was derived from a woman aged 55-70 years in good health and CMV-seropositive. Material for sequencing was PBMCs. The CDR3 here is CSVAPRQGAFAYEQYF. The CDR3 DNA reads as TGCAGCGTTGCCCCTAGGCAGGGGGCTTTTGCGTACGAGCAGTACTTC.